A single sample gave rise to the 27 T cell receptor beta chains below, sequenced in a study of T-cell memory formation after mild COVID-19. MiXCR was run by TCRdb on the 5' RACE reads, yielding one entry per CDR3 protein. The sample includes about 180,000 distinct CDR3 sequences, roughly 18% of them seen just once. What was sequenced was PBMCs or a T cell subset sorted from them (not recorded which). These receptors originate from a man between 18 and 35 years old who had mild COVID-19 (a few samples of this study predate the infection). Cell type and time point are not known.

This clonotype was seen more than once but under ten times. CDR3 nucleotide sequence: TGTGCCACCAGCCGACAGGACAGGGTGAACACTGAAGCTTTCTTT. It codes for CATSRQDRVNTEAFF. The chain recombines TRBV15 with TRBJ1-1, with 8 bases matching TRBD1. In germline, CDR1 is LNHNV, CDR2 YYDKDF (reference sequence). The V and J ends lost 5 bases and 0 bases, in that order; junction bases with no gene match: 5. The CDR3 runs 15 residues.

This clonotype was detected ten times or more. V is TRBV9 and J is TRBJ2-2; weak D call: TRBD2 (5 bases). From germline, CDR1 is SGDLS and CDR2 YYNGEE. Trimming removed 4 bases at V and 8 bases at J, with 15 bases between. The CDR3 runs to 14 residues. The CDR3: CASSIRTGGGELFF. In nucleotides, the CDR3 is TGTGCCAGCAGCATTCGGACCGGCGGGGGGGAGCTGTTTTTT.

The chain carries TRBV29-1 and TRBJ1-2; 9 nucleotides align to TRBD1. Looked up from germline, CDR1 is SQVTM and CDR2 is ANQGSEA. Trimming removed 7 bases from V and 3 bases from J; junction bases left unmatched: 9. The CDR3 is 14 amino acids. CDR3 region: CSAAGQGRDYGYTF. The CDR3 nucleotides read TGCAGCGCTGCGGGACAGGGCCGGGACTATGGCTACACCTTC.

Only a few counts were recorded for this clonotype. V and J are TRBV11-1 and TRBJ1-1, with D maybe TRBD1 (5 bases). V lost 7 bases to trimming and J lost 1 base, with 16 bases between them. The CDR3 has 15 amino acids. Germline V gene lookup returns CDR1 SGHAT and CDR2 FQDESV (reference sequence). In DNA, the CDR3 is TGTGCCAGCACCCCGAGTGTGAGGGGGAACACTGAAGCTTTCTTT. Residues: CASTPSVRGNTEAFF.

The chain joins TRBV5-1 to TRBJ2-5; weak D call: TRBD2 (6 bases). Per germline, CDR1 SGHRS and CDR2 YFSETQ. The germline V and J ends were trimmed by 3 bases and 0 bases, with 15 bases remaining between them. This CDR3 region has 16 residues. This CDR3 reads CASSSGPRGDQETQYF. CDR3 DNA: TGCGCCAGCAGCTCGGGGCCTCGCGGGGACCAAGAGACCCAGTACTTC.

J is TRBJ2-2 and V is TRBV6-2 or TRBV6-3; no firm D call. The germline CDR1 and CDR2 sequences are MNHEY and SVGEGT. CDR3 length: 10 residues. Trimming shortened V by 5 bases and J by 7 bases, and 2 bases separated the two germline ends. In DNA form, the CDR3 reads TGTGCCAGCAGTCGCGGGGAGCTGTTTTTT. It yields the protein CASSRGELFF.

The chain joins TRBV7-9 to TRBJ2-3; 7 bases match TRBD1. Germline lookup yields CDR1 SEHNR and CDR2 FQNEAQ (reference sequence). CDR3 length equals 15 residues. The J segment lost 0 bases and the V segment lost 3 bases, leaving 3 bases of the junction unmatched. CDR3: CASSFLQGSTDTQYF. Written as DNA, the CDR3 is TGTGCCAGCAGCTTTTTACAGGGGAGCACAGATACGCAGTATTTT.

The rearrangement joins TRBV6-5 to TRBJ1-1; D possibly corresponds to TRBD1 (5 bases). The CDR3 runs 13 residues. Trimming shortened V by 5 bases and J by 9 bases, and 16 bases separated the two germline ends. Germline V CDR1 and CDR2: MNHEY, SVGAGI. CDR3 sequence: CASSTVEGRKAFF. The CDR3 DNA sequence: TGTGCCAGCAGTACCGTTGAGGGGAGGAAAGCTTTCTTT.

The table lists this clonotype with a few counts. The chain couples TRBV12-3 or TRBV12-4 to TRBJ1-2; D ambiguous. The V and J ends lost 2 bases and 8 bases respectively, with 12 bases between them. This CDR3 spans 13 amino acids. This chain's CDR3 is CASSLRTLGGYTF. In nucleotides, the CDR3 is TGTGCCAGCAGTTTACGGACCCTGGGAGGCTACACCTTC.

The table lists this clonotype with a few counts. The chain recombines TRBV7-9 with TRBJ2-7, with unresolved D. CDR1 and CDR2 from the germline V gene are SEHNR and FQNEAQ (reference sequence). The CDR3 loop spans 14 amino acids. V lost 5 bases and J lost 2, with 13 bases in between. CDR3 nucleotides: TGTGCCAGCAGCCAACGTGGAAGTACCTACGAGCAGTACTTC. Residues: CASSQRGSTYEQYF.

The chain has TRBV5-1 and TRBJ2-4; D not resolved. Germline values: CDR1 SGHRS, CDR2 YFSETQ. V lost 0 bases and J 9 bases, leaving 4 bases between the germline ends. The CDR3 is made up of 11 amino acids. DNA of the CDR3: TGCGCCAGCAGCTTGGAAGGCATTCAGTACTTC. Translating gives CASSLEGIQYF.

This clonotype was observed a few times. The J gene is TRBJ1-2, the V gene TRBV5-1; unclear D gene. V was trimmed by 0 bases and J by 3 bases, leaving 9 bases between them. Germline CDR1 SGHRS, CDR2 YFSETQ. The CDR3 is made up of 14 amino acids. The CDR3 loop is CASSLARLDYGYTF. CDR3 DNA: TGCGCCAGCAGCTTGGCTAGGCTGGACTATGGCTACACCTTC.

This clonotype was observed a handful of times. This chain links TRBV6-5 with TRBJ2-3, with 7 bases fitting TRBD2. Germline V lookup: CDR1 MNHEY, CDR2 SVGAGI. V was clipped by 4 bases and J by 4 bases; unmatched bases: 5. The CDR3 spans 14 residues. Here the CDR3 reads CASSWRGLPDTQYF. The CDR3 nucleotides read TGTGCCAGCAGTTGGCGGGGGTTACCAGATACGCAGTATTTT.

This chain joins TRBV19 and TRBJ2-6; D might be TRBD2 (6 bases). This CDR3 comprises 13 residues. In germline, CDR1 is LNHDA, CDR2 SQIVND (reference sequence). The CDR3 spells CAGRSSGANVLTF. Written as DNA, the CDR3 is TGTGCGGGGAGGAGCTCTGGGGCCAACGTCCTGACTTTC.

This clonotype has a handful of counts. The V and J genes are TRBV28 and TRBJ2-5; no firm D call. The CDR3 consists of 12 residues. Germline V lookup: CDR1 MDHEN, CDR2 SYDVKM. With 7 bases removed from V and 5 bases from J, the gap between germline ends came to 11 bases. DNA of the CDR3: TGTGCCAGCATTGGGGATGCGGAGACCCAGTACTTC. Its translation: CASIGDAETQYF.

CDR3 DNA: TGTGCCAGCAGCGGAGGGGAGGCTTGGAATCAGCCCCAGCATTTT. Its translation is CASSGGEAWNQPQHF. The chain uses TRBV9 and TRBJ1-5, with D possibly matching TRBD1 (5 bases). The germline gives CDR1 SGDLS, CDR2 YYNGEE. The CDR3 extends over 15 amino acids. The germline V and J ends were trimmed by 3 bases and 4 bases, with 14 bases remaining between them.

V is TRBV5-1 and J is TRBJ1-3; D is possibly TRBD1 (6 bases). Germline V gene data show CDR1 as SGHRS and CDR2 as YFSETQ. This CDR3 contains 14 residues. The ends were cut back, 4 bases at V and 8 bases at J, with 16 bases in the middle. CDR3 sequence reads: CASSRGGQQDTIYF. The CDR3 DNA sequence: TGCGCCAGCAGCAGGGGGGGCCAGCAAGACACCATATATTTT.

The V call is TRBV7-2, the J call TRBJ2-3, with 9 bases aligning to TRBD2. V gave up 6 bases and J gave up 1 base; unmatched junction bases: 8. This CDR3 has 16 residues. CDR1 and CDR2 from the germline V gene are SGHTA and FQGNSA. This chain's CDR3 is CASSPPGLARTDTQYF. In nucleotides, the CDR3 is TGTGCCAGCAGTCCTCCTGGACTAGCGCGCACAGATACGCAGTATTTT.

This chain joins TRBV20-1 and TRBJ1-2; D not certain. Trimming removed 7 bases at V and 2 bases at J, with 17 bases between. Germline loops: CDR1 DFQATT, CDR2 SNEGSKA (reference sequence). There are 14 residues in the CDR3. CDR3 loop: CSGSDGSRNYGYTF. The CDR3 DNA sequence: TGCAGTGGCTCAGACGGAAGTAGAAACTATGGCTACACCTTC.

CDR3 DNA: TGTGCCAGCAGGGACAGCGCACGGACCCAGTACTTC. This codes for CASRDSARTQYF. J is TRBJ2-5 and V is TRBV6-5; D is perhaps TRBD1 (6 bases). Germline lookup yields CDR1 MNHEY and CDR2 SVGAGI. Trimming took 6 bases from V and 7 from J, leaving 12 bases between them. The CDR3 has 12 residues.

This clonotype was detected a few times. The chain joins TRBV25-1 to TRBJ2-7; the match to TRBD2 covers 8 bases. Trimming at V came to 3 bases and at J to 3 bases, leaving 13 bases not matched to a gene. The CDR3 covers 17 residues. Germline V lookup: CDR1 MGHDK, CDR2 SYGVNS. The CDR3 is CASSDPAGGLPNYEQYV. CDR3 bases: TGTGCCAGCAGTGATCCGGCGGGGGGACTTCCTAACTACGAGCAGTACGTC.

Only a few counts were recorded for this clonotype. This rearrangement joins TRBV6-1 to TRBJ2-1; 8 positions match TRBD1. Germline V gene data show CDR1 as MNHNS and CDR2 as SASEGT. The CDR3 is 15 amino acids. Trimming took 2 bases from V and 5 from J; bases not matched to a gene: 5. The CDR3 reads CASSERDRRDNEQFF. The CDR3 nucleotides read TGTGCCAGCAGTGAACGGGACAGGAGAGACAATGAGCAGTTCTTC.

This clonotype was counted between two and nine times. The chain has TRBV18 and TRBJ1-1; no clear D. Looked up from germline, CDR1 is KGHSH and CDR2 is LQKENI. V lost 4 bases and J 4 bases, leaving 7 bases between the germline ends. The CDR3 loop spans 12 amino acids. The CDR3 region has the DNA TGTGCCAGCTCACTTTTTGGCACTGAAGCTTTCTTT. This sequence encodes CASSLFGTEAFF.

This clonotype was picked up a small number of times. The chain combines TRBV5-1 with TRBJ2-7; the D gene is possibly TRBD2 (5 bases). The V end lost 0 bases, the J end lost 6 bases, and 13 bases lay between the germline ends. Looked up from germline, CDR1 is SGHRS and CDR2 is YFSETQ. The CDR3 is 14 amino acids. CDR3 in DNA: TGCGCCAGCAGCTTGGACGCGGCTAGCTCCGAGCAGTACGTC. It translates to CASSLDAASSEQYV.

The rearrangement links TRBV9 to TRBJ2-3, with 10 bases matching TRBD1. The junction had 5 bases not matched to a gene; V was cut back by 4 bases and J by 3 bases. Germline-derived CDR1 and CDR2 are SGDLS and YYNGEE. CDR3 length equals 15 residues. As DNA, the CDR3 is TGTGCCAGCAGCACCGGGACAGGGGTAACAGATACGCAGTATTTT. This encodes CASSTGTGVTDTQYF. The full variable domain, its missing parts supplied by reference TRBV9 and TRBJ2-3, is DSGVTQTPKHLITATGQRVTLRCSPRSGDLSVYWYQQSLDQGLQFLIQYYNGEERAKGNILERFSAQQFPDLHSELNLSSLELGDSALYFCASSTGTGVTDTQYFGPGTRLTVL.

This clonotype was found a few times. The CDR3 reads CASSPAYNEQFF. DNA of the CDR3: TGTGCCAGCTCACCTGCCTACAATGAGCAGTTCTTC. This rearrangement joins TRBV18 to TRBJ2-1; D is uncertain. Germline V CDR1 and CDR2: KGHSH, LQKENI. This CDR3 comprises 12 residues. V dropped 3 bases and J dropped 2 bases, with 2 bases sitting between them.

This clonotype was detected a few times. The V gene is TRBV20-1, the J gene TRBJ2-3; 8 bases match TRBD2. Germline V gene lookup returns CDR1 DFQATT and CDR2 SNEGSKA (reference sequence). Trimming took 6 bases from V and 6 from J; bases not matched to a gene: 14. CDR3 length: 15 amino acids. DNA of the CDR3: TGCAGTGCCCGTGCCGAAGCGGGGGCTAGGGATACGCAGTATTTT. This codes for CSARAEAGARDTQYF.